The 29 T cell receptor beta chains below come from one sample, sequenced in a study of regulatory dendritic cells for organ transplantation (dated by TCRdb to 2015 to 2018). Library prep was done by the immunoSEQ multiplex PCR assay. Drawn from immuneACCESS, this table holds only the in-frame rearrangements with V and J called that TCRdb kept. Clones are partly lost; checked studies trace under half to an unresolved V gene and leave the rest unexplained. The sample profile shows approximately 10,000 clones; roughly nine tenths of them were found once. The biggest ten clones account for around 0.4% of the sample. What these receptors recognize is not known. Sorted T cell subsets were CFSE-labeled and co-cultured for around 5 days with allogeneic regulatory or mature dendritic cells at a 1:10 DC:T ratio. The sample comprised naive CD8+ T cells from blood cultured with dendritic cells. The sample's cell subset or site label, in plain terms: CD45RA+ naive T cells. The receptors shown here come from a human donor in good health.

The V gene is TRBV6-6, the J gene TRBJ1-1; D not certain. The V end lost 0 bases, the J end lost 2 bases, and 7 bases lay between the germline ends. Germline values: CDR1 MNHNY, CDR2 SVGAGI (reference sequence). This CDR3 comprises 14 residues. DNA of the CDR3: TGTGCCAGCAGTTACTCCCGCTTTAACACTGAAGCTTTCTTT. Amino acids: CASSYSRFNTEAFF.

The rearrangement links TRBV15 to TRBJ1-5; 7 bases are shared with TRBD1. This CDR3 spans 17 amino acids. Germline assignment: CDR1 LNHNV and CDR2 YYDKDF (reference sequence). V lost 0 bases and J lost 0; bases outside the gene matches: 5. CDR3 bases: TGTGCCACCAGCAGAGATCCAGGACAGGATAGCAATCAGCCCCAGCATTTT. Its protein is CATSRDPGQDSNQPQHF.

This chain links TRBV11-1 with TRBJ2-7; the match to TRBD2 covers 8 bases. The V gene's germline CDR1 is SGHAT and CDR2 FQDESV (reference sequence). The CDR3 runs to 15 residues. V was pared by 1 base and J by 3 bases, with 5 bases of the junction left unmatched. The CDR3 loop reads CASSLDQAGGYEQYF. The CDR3 DNA follows: TGTGCCAGCAGCTTAGACCAGGCGGGGGGCTACGAGCAGTACTTC. Together with reference TRBV11-1 and TRBJ2-7, the CDR3 gives the full variable domain: EAEVAQSPRYKITEKSQAVAFWCDPISGHATLYWYRQILGQGPELLVQFQDESVVDDSQLPKDRFSAERLKGVDSTLKIQPAELGDSAMYLCASSLDQAGGYEQYFGPGTRLTVT.

The chain links TRBV9 to TRBJ2-3; no clear D gene. V was trimmed by 2 bases and J by 1 base, leaving 5 bases between them. Germline V CDR1 and CDR2: SGDLS, YYNGEE. The CDR3 loop spans 13 amino acids. Written as DNA, the CDR3 is TGTGCCAGCAGCGTGGCGCGCACAGATACGCAGTATTTT. This gives the protein CASSVARTDTQYF.

V gene TRBV10-2 combines with J gene TRBJ2-3; 7 positions match TRBD2. Trimming cost V 6 bases and J 4 bases; bases outside gene matches: 4. From germline, CDR1 is WSHSY and CDR2 SAAADI. The CDR3 consists of 13 residues. CDR3 sequence reads: CASRGGLADTQYF. As DNA, the CDR3 is TGCGCCAGCAGGGGAGGACTAGCAGATACGCAGTATTTT.

The chain couples TRBV7-3 to TRBJ2-1; a weak D match, TRBD2 (7 bases). Trimming stripped 2 bases from V and 13 bases from J, with 15 bases between. This CDR3 comprises 13 residues. The germline gives CDR1 SGHTA, CDR2 FQGTGA. DNA for the CDR3: TGTGCCAGCAGCTTAGGGGCGGGGGCCACTCAGTTCTTC. Protein product: CASSLGAGATQFF. Based on the CDR3 plus reference TRBV7-3 and TRBJ2-1, the full variable domain is GAGVSQTPSNKVTEKGKYVELRCDPISGHTALYWYRQSLGQGPEFLIYFQGTGAADDSGLPNDRFFAVRPEGSVSTLKIQRTERGDSAVYLCASSLGAGATQFFGPGTRLTVL.

The rearrangement uses TRBV4-3 and TRBJ1-6; 7 nucleotides agree with TRBD1. CDR3 length equals 15 residues. CDR1 is LGHNA, CDR2 YSLEER, per germline. With 4 bases clipped from V and 6 bases from J, the junction kept 6 bases outside the gene matches. The CDR3 sequence: CASSRDRDSNSPLHF. CDR3 bases: TGCGCCAGCAGCCGAGACCGGGACAGTAATTCACCCCTCCACTTT.

This clone was seen only once. CDR3 loop: CASSKIGGGDGLNTEAFF. CDR3 sequence (DNA): TGTGCCAGCAGTAAGATTGGGGGTGGGGACGGATTGAACACTGAAGCTTTCTTT. This sequence joins TRBV27 and TRBJ1-1; D is perhaps TRBD1 (5 bases). Germline V CDR1 and CDR2: MNHEY, SMNVEV (reference sequence). The V and J ends lost 5 bases and 0 bases respectively, with 22 bases between them. The CDR3 is 18 amino acids.

This chain uses TRBV27 with TRBJ2-7; the D is unclear. Trimming removed 3 bases at V and 3 bases at J, with 12 bases between. Germline CDR1 and CDR2: MNHEY and SMNVEV (reference sequence). The CDR3 spans 14 residues. For the CDR3, the DNA is TGTGCCAGCAGTTTTGGCCGAACGGACTACGAGCAGTACTTC. It translates to CASSFGRTDYEQYF.

The chain recombines TRBV13 with TRBJ2-7; TRBD2 might be the D (6 bases). The length of the CDR3 is 16 residues. Germline CDR1 reads PRHDT; CDR2 reads FYEKMQ (reference sequence). Trimming cost V 5 bases and J 3 bases, with 20 bases left between them. CDR3 coding DNA: TGTGCCAGCAGCCTCGTGGCTAGCGCGGCAGACTACGAGCAGTACTTC. Translating it yields CASSLVASAADYEQYF.

The chain joins TRBV4-1 to TRBJ2-1; TRBD1 aligns across 9 bases. Per the germline V gene, CDR1 is MGHRA and CDR2 is YSYEKL. This CDR3 has 18 residues. The trim removed 4 bases at V and 5 bases at J, leaving 15 bases unmatched. The CDR3 loop is CASSLPHGGTGINNEQFF. Written as DNA, the CDR3 is TGCGCCAGCAGCCTCCCCCACGGCGGGACAGGGATAAACAATGAGCAGTTCTTC.

This chain joins TRBV4-3 and TRBJ1-1; D is uncertain. The CDR3 loop spans 15 amino acids. V was cut by 0 bases and J by 0 bases, with 8 bases left in between. Germline CDR1 reads LGHNA; CDR2 reads YSLEER. This chain's CDR3 is CASSQDQIMNTEAFF. The DNA of the CDR3 is TGCGCCAGCAGCCAAGATCAGATCATGAACACTGAAGCTTTCTTT.

The chain recombines TRBV4-1 with TRBJ2-7, with 7 bases that match TRBD2. Germline trimming cut 2 bases from V and 7 bases from J; bases unmatched to any gene: 23. The V gene's germline CDR1 is MGHRA and CDR2 YSYEKL. The CDR3 has 19 amino acids. CDR3 region: CASSQSVLAAAGLVGEQYF. Here the CDR3 DNA reads TGCGCCAGCAGCCAATCGGTTCTCGCGGCAGCGGGGCTGGTGGGGGAGCAGTACTTC.

V usage is TRBV4-3 and J usage is TRBJ2-5, with 8 bases fitting TRBD1. The CDR3 consists of 15 residues. Per germline, CDR1 LGHNA and CDR2 YSLEER. V was clipped by 1 base and J by 4 bases; unmatched bases: 5. CDR3 DNA: TGCGCCAGCAGCCAAGTGCAGGGGGCTTTAGAGACCCAGTACTTC. It codes for CASSQVQGALETQYF.

The V gene is TRBV28, the J gene TRBJ2-4; D is ambiguous. CDR1 is MDHEN, CDR2 SYDVKM, per germline. Between the trimmed V and J ends, which lost 5 bases and 0 bases, there was a span of 5 bases. The length of the CDR3 is 13 residues. Written as DNA, the CDR3 is TGTGCCAGCAGTCGAATAGCCAAAAACATTCAGTACTTC. Translation: CASSRIAKNIQYF.

The chain joins TRBV13 to TRBJ1-6; D gene unclear. The CDR3 is 14 residues long. The ends were cut back, 3 bases at V and 5 bases at J, with 8 bases in the middle. The germline V gene has CDR1 PRHDT and CDR2 FYEKMQ (reference sequence). The CDR3 DNA follows: TGTGCCAGCAGCTTGGAACAGAATAATTCACCCCTCCACTTT. Translating gives CASSLEQNNSPLHF.

This chain joins TRBV4-3 and TRBJ2-7; D ambiguous. This CDR3 has 14 amino acids. The V gene's germline CDR1 is LGHNA and CDR2 YSLEER. Trimming cost V 0 bases and J 2 bases, with 8 bases left between them. In nucleotides, the CDR3 is TGCGCCAGCAGCCAAGATCTGGGGACCTACGAGCAGTACTTC. It encodes CASSQDLGTYEQYF.

The genes are TRBV21-1 and TRBJ2-6. TRBV21-1 is a pseudogene. This CDR3 region has 16 residues. The CDR3 sequence is CASSERVCSGANVLTF. Here the CDR3 DNA reads TGTGCCAGCAGCGAAAGGGTGTGCTCTGGGGCCAACGTCCTGACTTTC.

The chain has TRBV11-2 and TRBJ2-1; D remains ambiguous. V dropped 5 bases and J dropped 2 bases, with 16 bases sitting between them. Per the germline V gene, CDR1 is SGHAT and CDR2 is FQNNGV. The CDR3 spans 16 residues. The CDR3 loop is CASSDPLSGTYNEQFF. The CDR3 DNA reads as TGTGCCAGCAGCGACCCCCTTTCAGGTACCTACAATGAGCAGTTCTTC.

The J gene is TRBJ2-5, the V gene TRBV5-4; D remains unclear. The CDR3 has 15 amino acids. Germline V gene data show CDR1 as SGHNT and CDR2 as YYREEE (reference sequence). The V gene lost 5 bases and the J gene lost 0 bases, with 14 bases spanning the gap. Written as DNA, the CDR3 is TGTGCCAGCAGTCGGGCCTACGAAGACCAAGAGACCCAGTACTTC. Translating gives CASSRAYEDQETQYF.

The genes are TRBV29-1 and TRBJ2-7; 12 positions agree with TRBD2. With 1 base clipped from V and 1 base from J, the junction kept 5 bases outside the gene matches. Germline V gene sequence: CDR1 SQVTM, CDR2 ANQGSEA. This CDR3 region has 16 residues. The CDR3 sequence is CSVEGLAGGPSYEQYF. The CDR3 DNA follows: TGCAGCGTTGAAGGGCTAGCGGGAGGGCCTTCCTACGAGCAGTACTTC.

J is TRBJ2-7 and V is TRBV10-1, with TRBD2 identical over 9 bases. The V gene end was trimmed by 9 bases and the J gene end by 5 bases; junction bases not matched to a gene: 11. There are 14 residues in the CDR3. The germline V gene has CDR1 WNHNN and CDR2 SYGVQD (reference sequence). The CDR3 loop reads CARPASGDPHEQYF. CDR3 DNA: TGCGCCAGGCCGGCTAGCGGGGACCCCCACGAGCAGTACTTC.

The gene calls are TRBV4-3 and TRBJ2-5, with 15 bases aligning to TRBD2. With 4 bases clipped from V and 5 bases from J, the junction kept 17 bases outside the gene matches. CDR1 LGHNA and CDR2 YSLEER come from the germline V gene. CDR3 length equals 20 residues. The CDR3 nucleotides are TGCGCCAGCAGCCTACTCACCGGGACTAGCGGGAGGATTGATCAGGAGACCCAGTACTTC. Translated, it gives CASSLLTGTSGRIDQETQYF.

This clone was observed once. The V and J genes are TRBV10-2 and TRBJ2-7, with D tentatively TRBD1 or TRBD2 (6 bases each). CDR3 length equals 11 residues. Germline values: CDR1 WSHSY, CDR2 SAAADI. The V end lost 8 bases, the J end lost 5 bases, and 10 bases lay between the germline ends. CDR3 in DNA: TGCGCCAGCGCGGAGGGGGACGAGCAGTACTTC. This gives the protein CASAEGDEQYF.

The chain links TRBV7-2 to TRBJ2-5; 8 bases match TRBD2. The J call could be wrong; TRBJ2-7 is a better fit for the DNA end. CDR1 and CDR2 (germline): SGHTA, FQGNSA. The length of the CDR3 is 14 residues. This CDR3 is CASSFGGRPYEQYF. In nucleotides, the CDR3 is TGTGCCAGCAGCTTCGGCGGGAGGCCCTACGAGCAGTACTTC.

This clone showed up just a few times. Additional DNA sequences in this sample encode the identical CDR3. The gene calls are TRBV6-5 and TRBJ2-7; perhaps TRBD2 as D (6 bases). The length of the CDR3 is 14 residues. The germline V gene encodes CDR1 MNHEY and CDR2 SVGAGI. The germline V and J ends were trimmed by 2 bases and 1 base, with 9 bases remaining between them. DNA for the CDR3: TGTGCCAGCAGTTACGGGCGGGGTTCCTACGAGCAGTACTTC. Translation: CASSYGRGSYEQYF.

The V gene is TRBV6-5, the J gene TRBJ1-2; no reliable D call. The CDR3 loop spans 14 amino acids. Germline assignment: CDR1 MNHEY and CDR2 SVGAGI. Trimming left V 0 bases short and J 8 bases short, with 13 bases between. CDR3 amino acids: CASSYSRGLEGYTF. For the CDR3, the DNA is TGTGCCAGCAGTTACTCGAGAGGGCTTGAGGGCTACACCTTC.

J is TRBJ1-2 and V is TRBV6-5; unclear D gene. The CDR3 covers 14 residues. Germline lookup yields CDR1 MNHEY and CDR2 SVGAGI. V lost 2 bases, J lost 12 bases, and 19 bases lay in between. The CDR3: CASSYGEGLGIDTF. DNA of the CDR3: TGTGCCAGCAGTTACGGGGAAGGCCTGGGTATCGACACCTTC.

V gene TRBV7-2 combines with J gene TRBJ2-7; D is unclear. V lost 3 bases and J 2 bases, leaving 14 bases between the germline ends. CDR1 is SGHTA, CDR2 FQGNSA, per germline. The CDR3 is made up of 15 amino acids. The CDR3 loop is CASSFAASTAYEQYF. The CDR3 DNA reads TGTGCCAGCAGCTTTGCGGCGTCGACGGCCTACGAGCAGTACTTC.